The present T cell receptor (beta chain) was sequenced within a study of blood T cell repertoires in COVID-19 (TCRdb year 2020). About the study as a whole: Collaborator samples came from the United States, Italy and Spain and covered acute and convalescent phases of COVID-19. The prospective study material was composed of cDNA or gDNA derived from T cells, B-cell-depleted T cells, or PBMCs. The dataset comprised deeply sampled blood TCRbeta repertoires from subjects exposed to, actively infected with, or recovered from COVID-19. The repertoires were released in a freely available public database meant as a resource for research on the immune response to SARS-CoV-2. The samples were drawn from two sources: the first 160 participants of the ongoing ImmuneRACE study, and 1,254 subjects contributed by 6 global collaborators. A de-identified subject ID, COVID-19 status, age in years and sex were almost always included in the sample metadata. Where available, HLA class I and class II types were taken from metadata supplied by the sample provider and were not determined by assay-based typing. What the authors observed across the whole study: How much clinical and demographic metadata was included differed by source and by participant, and the metadata was provided uncurated.

TCRbeta CDR3 regions were amplified from genomic DNA by means of the immunoSEQ Assay, a bias-controlled multiplex PCR. As for the original processing: The number of nucleated cells in each sample was estimated from the amplification of reference gene primers within the assay. To quantify the absolute abundance of each unique TCRbeta CDR3 rearrangement, sequence reads were collapsed and filtered. Productive Simpson clonality was computed per sample as the square root of Simpson's diversity index over productive rearrangements. Drawn from immuneACCESS, this table holds only the in-frame rearrangements with V and J called that TCRdb kept. Clones are partly lost; checked studies trace under half to an unresolved V gene and leave the rest unexplained. For V, J and clone size, that table is used; D and trimming come from the DNA. Counted in this sample were tens of thousands of clones; about three quarters of them appeared once. 15% of the sample rests with the top ten.

Whole blood was collected in K2EDTA tubes by collaborating institutions according to the institutions' own protocols. Collaborator samples were shipped for TCRbeta analysis as frozen whole blood, isolated PBMCs, or DNA extracted from either sample type. On this clone itself: Its antigen remains undetermined. Nothing much larger sits one base from this clone, and base qualities are not available.

Sequenced: peripheral blood. This TCR came from a human donor with active or convalescent COVID-19. The donor label of this sample is uncertain.

For the CDR3, the sequence is CASSGTGGTTGELFF. The nucleotide sequence reads as follows: TGTGCCAGCAGCGGGACAGGGGGTACTACCGGGGAGCTGTTTTTT. Here the chain combines TRBV5-8 and TRBJ2-2; TRBD1 matches 11 bases in the middle. Inclusive of the bounding cysteine and phenylalanine, the CDR3 is 15 residues long. The only DNA kept is the CDR3, 45 bases in frame from the first base. Relative to germline, V is missing 4 bases and J is missing 5 bases, with 4 bases of the junction outside any gene match. CDR1 and CDR2, looked up from the germline V gene, are SGHTS and YDEGEE.